This is a list of T cell receptor beta chains from one sample in a study of regulatory T cells in long-lasting Graves disease. TCRdb independently ran MiXCR on the multiplex PCR reads; one entry per CDR3 protein. The sample has roughly 400,000 distinct CDR3 sequences, around 23% seen once. The specimen was peripheral blood mononuclear cells (PBMCs), collected when the disease was refractory, from a patient treated with antithyroid drugs. Receptors originate from a female donor with Graves disease. CDR3s include the opening cysteine and the closing phenylalanine or tryptophan. A D gene is named only where the DNA matches it firmly. Expanded clones get a size class; other rows say once, few or many, or leave the size out.

d_call j_call v_call clone_size cdr3_nt cdr3_aa
TRBD1 TRBJ1-2 TRBV6-5 many TGTGCCAGCAGTTACTCCTTAAGGGAACGAGGGGGCCCAGCTAACTATGGCTACACCTTC CASSYSLRERGGPANYGYTF
TRBD1 TRBJ1-5 TRBV6-1 . TGTGCCAGCACCCAGGGGGCGCGCAATCAGCCCCAGCATTTT CASTQGARNQPQHF
. TRBJ2-7 TRBV3-1 many TGTGCCAGCAGCCATGTGGAGGGGATTCACTTC CASSHVEGIHF
. TRBJ2-7 TRBV24-1 few TGTGCCACCCGGGGAGACGAGCAGTACTTC CATRGDEQYF
TRBD1 TRBJ2-2 TRBV29-1 . TGCAGCGTTGAAACTACAGGGGTCACCGGGGAGCTGTTTTTT CSVETTGVTGELFF
. TRBJ1-1 TRBV28 . TGTGCCAGTTGGGGAGGAGATTTAACAATGAACACTGAAGCTTTCTTT CASWGGDLTMNTEAFF
TRBD2 TRBJ2-1 TRBV5-4 . TGTGCCAGCAGCTTGGGGCTAGCGGACCACTACAATGAGCAGTTCTTC CASSLGLADHYNEQFF
. TRBJ1-4 TRBV5-1 few TGCGCCAGCAGCTTGGACGGCCTTAATGAAAAACTGTTTTTT CASSLDGLNEKLFF
. TRBJ2-2 TRBV5-1 many TGCGCCAGCTATAACACCGGGGAGCTGTTTTTT CASYNTGELFF
TRBD2 TRBJ2-7 TRBV28 many TGTGCCAGCAGTCAGCAAGGACTAGCGGGCGACGAGCAGTACTTC CASSQQGLAGDEQYF
TRBD2 TRBJ2-5 TRBV3-1 . TGTGCCAGCAGCCCAAAACTAGCGGGTCAAGAGACCCAGTACTTC CASSPKLAGQETQYF
. TRBJ2-7 TRBV7-2 few TGTGCCAGCAGCTTAGAGGACCGGGGTCGGCCCTACGAGCAGTACTTC CASSLEDRGRPYEQYF
. TRBJ1-1 TRBV4-1 . TGCGCCAGCAAGGGATTCGGAACTGAAGCTTTCTTT CASKGFGTEAFF
. TRBJ1-3 TRBV20-1 . TGCAGTGCCACCCCATCGCCACAGGGCCGCTCTGGAAACACCATATATTTT CSATPSPQGRSGNTIYF
TRBD1 TRBJ1-5 TRBV20-1 few TGCAGTGCTAGTATGACAGGGAGGCCTCAGCCCCAGCATTTT CSASMTGRPQPQHF
. TRBJ1-6 TRBV28 many TGTGCCAGCAGTACCCCCGGGTCACCCCTCCACTTT CASSTPGSPLHF
TRBD2 TRBJ2-7 TRBV9 . TGTGCCAGCAGCGTGCGGGAGGGGACCTACGAGCAGTACTTC CASSVREGTYEQYF
TRBD2 TRBJ2-5 TRBV7-9 . TGTGCCAGCAGCGCCGGGACTAGCGGGAGGGCCCTCGGGGAGACCCAGTACTTC CASSAGTSGRALGETQYF
. TRBJ2-2 TRBV28 . TGTGCCAGCGGTATTTTCTCCGGGGAGCTGTTTTTT CASGIFSGELFF
. TRBJ2-3 TRBV28 few TGTGCCAGCAGGATGACAGGAGACCATAGCACAGATACGCAGTATTTC CASRMTGDHSTDTQYF
. TRBJ2-4 TRBV19 few TGTGCCAGTAGTATTGACGGAAACATTCAGTACTTC CASSIDGNIQYF
. TRBJ2-1 TRBV29-1 . TGCAGCGTTGAGGGGTGGACAGCTTTCAATGAGCAGTTCTTC CSVEGWTAFNEQFF
. TRBJ2-5 TRBV29-1 few TGCAGCGTTGAAGATCTGGAACCAGAGACCCAGTACTTC CSVEDLEPETQYF
. TRBJ1-2 TRBV5-8 . TGTGCCAGCAGCCTGGGGGGGGAGGATGGCTACACCTTC CASSLGGEDGYTF
. TRBJ2-2 TRBV7-3 few TGTGCCAGCAGCTTAACGCGGGACTCGAGGGCCGGGGAGCTGTTTTTT CASSLTRDSRAGELFF
TRBD1 TRBJ1-2 TRBV29-1 few TGCAGCGCTGAAGATTGGGGACAGGGAGAGGGCTACACCTTC CSAEDWGQGEGYTF
. TRBJ2-7 TRBV6-1 many TGTGCCAGCAGTGAACAGAACTACGAGCAGTACTTC CASSEQNYEQYF
. TRBJ2-7 TRBV2 few TGTGCCACCAGACAAGCGAACCGCTACGAGCAGTACTTC CATRQANRYEQYF
TRBD1 TRBJ2-1 TRBV12-3/TRBV12-4 . TGTGCCAGCAGCCTTGGCGGGACAGGGCCTGGTGCCCGGCAGTTCTTC CASSLGGTGPGARQFF
TRBD2 TRBJ2-1 TRBV19 . TGTGCCACCGCCCTAGCGGGAGGGGGATACAATGAGCAGTTCTTC CATALAGGGYNEQFF
TRBD1 TRBJ2-7 TRBV15 . TGTGCCACCAGCAGAGGGGGCGGACAGGGGACCGAGCAGTACTTC CATSRGGGQGTEQYF
TRBD2 TRBJ2-2 TRBV2 many TGTGCCAGCAGTGGGGGAGCGGGAGTCACCGGGGAGCTGTTTTTT CASSGGAGVTGELFF
. TRBJ2-5 TRBV5-8 few TGTGCCGGGAAAGAGACCCAGTACTTC CAGKETQYF
TRBD1 TRBJ2-7 TRBV11-1 many TGTGCCAGCAGCTTAGGGACAGGGGCCGACGAGCAGTACTTC CASSLGTGADEQYF
TRBD1 TRBJ1-1 TRBV5-1 . TGTGCCAGCAGCTTCCAGGGGGTTAGCACTGAAGCTTTCTTT CASSFQGVSTEAFF
. TRBJ2-5 TRBV29-1 . TGCAGCGTTGTAGGTCTAGCGGAGACCCAGTACTTC CSVVGLAETQYF
TRBD1 TRBJ1-1 TRBV19 few TGTGCCAGTAGCTCGGGACAGCCGAACACTGAAGCTTTCTTT CASSSGQPNTEAFF
. TRBJ2-1 TRBV7-2 few TGTGCCAGCAGCTCCCCGGTGGAGGGATCGGCTAGCTACCACAATGAGCAGTTCTTC CASSSPVEGSASYHNEQFF
TRBD2 TRBJ2-2 TRBV7-3 many TGTGCCAGCAGCCTACTAGCGGGAGGGCCGAGCGGGGAGCTGTTTTTT CASSLLAGGPSGELFF